This entry concerns a single T cell receptor beta chain. Its target is not known. Sequencing was performed with immunoSEQ multiplex PCR; in TCRdb, only in-frame clones are kept and a portion is missing. The sample carries roughly 120,000 clones, around 94% recorded once. Germline values: CDR1 LNHDA, CDR2 SQIVND (reference sequence). V shed 10 bases and J shed 2 bases, with 17 bases lying between them. This CDR3 comprises 15 residues. The data derive from a study of T cell responses to AZD1222 COVID-19 vaccine. The study, taken as a whole, reports: The CD4 TCRs associated with vaccination extended across spike and predominated at 160-218 and 743-854. Researchers took repertoire samples only after the peak T cell response had come.

The chain uses TRBV19 and TRBJ2-2; the D call may be TRBD1 or TRBD2 (5 bases each). The starting material was peripheral blood, obtained on day 0 of AZD1222 vaccination. This receptor was taken from an adult in good health. In DNA form, the CDR3 reads TGTGCCACCTCCTTGACGGGGCGAAACACCGGGGAGCTGTTTTTT. This sequence encodes CATSLTGRNTGELFF.